This entry lists 28 T cell receptor beta chains sequenced from one sample in a study of T cell repertoires in ileal Crohn's disease (dated by TCRdb to the late 2010s). Explained via the paper, the time point label denotes: inflamed ileum from the surgical specimen. The library was generated by the immunoSEQ multiplex PCR assay. TCRdb took over this immuneACCESS table, retaining in-frame rearrangements with V and J assigned. Such tables are incomplete; in checked studies, under half of the missing clones stem from an unresolved V gene, and the remainder is unexplained. In all, the sample holds some 4,600 clones, and around four fifths of those were seen once. Of the sample, roughly 6.9% is held by the ten largest clones. Sequenced input: ileal tissue. The receptors here all came from an adult with Crohn's disease.

In its sample, this clone was seen once. The J gene is TRBJ2-5, the V gene TRBV5-1, with TRBD1 matching 12 bases. Trimming cost V 4 bases and J 5 bases; bases outside gene matches: 6. CDR1 is SGHRS, CDR2 YFSETQ, per germline. This CDR3 is 15 amino acids long. CDR3 in amino acids: CASSVGQGAWETQYF. CDR3 nucleotide sequence: TGCGCCAGCAGCGTGGGACAGGGGGCTTGGGAGACCCAGTACTTC.

This sequence joins TRBV19 and TRBJ1-2; a possible D gene is TRBD1 (6 bases). This CDR3 has 15 amino acids. CDR1 and CDR2 (germline): LNHDA, SQIVND (reference sequence). V was shortened by 7 bases and J by 0 bases, with 15 bases between the two germline ends. The CDR3, as DNA: TGTGCCAGTAACCCGGGACACTCTTCTAACTATGGCTACACCTTC. It translates to CASNPGHSSNYGYTF.

The chain joins TRBV5-6 to TRBJ2-7, with D maybe TRBD1 (7 bases). Germline V gene data show CDR1 as SGHDT and CDR2 as YYEEEE. The CDR3 contains 13 residues. V was shortened by 7 bases and J by 7 bases, with 18 bases between the two germline ends. CDR3 in amino acids: CASDLRDSGEQYF. In DNA, the CDR3 is TGTGCCAGCGACCTTCGGGACAGCGGGGAGCAGTACTTC.

The V and J genes are TRBV5-1 and TRBJ1-2; TRBD1 matches 9 bases. V lost 3 bases, J lost 2 bases, and 5 bases stayed unmatched. The CDR3 consists of 15 residues. Germline V lookup: CDR1 SGHRS, CDR2 YFSETQ. The CDR3 DNA reads TGCGCCAGCAGCTCGTACAGGGGGCTGAACTATGGCTACACCTTC. Its translation is CASSSYRGLNYGYTF.

The V and J genes are TRBV28 and TRBJ2-3; D is undetermined. There are 14 residues in the CDR3. V lost 4 bases and J 3 bases, leaving 11 bases between the germline ends. Germline V gene lookup returns CDR1 MDHEN and CDR2 SYDVKM. CDR3 nucleotide sequence: TGTGCCAGCAGTTCGACATCAAAAACAGATACGCAGTATTTT. Its protein is CASSSTSKTDTQYF. Full variable domain (outside the CDR3, taken from reference TRBV28 and TRBJ2-3): DVKVTQSSRYLVKRTGEKVFLECVQDMDHENMFWYRQDPGLGLRLIYFSYDVKMKEKGDIPEGYSVSREKKERFSLILESASTNQTSMYLCASSSTSKTDTQYFGPGTRLTVL.

There are a few counts of this clone. V and J are TRBV2 and TRBJ2-1; D is possibly TRBD1 or TRBD2 (5 bases each). Germline CDR1 SNHLY, CDR2 FYNNEI. This CDR3 region has 15 residues. V was pared by 8 bases and J by 4 bases, with 18 bases between. The CDR3 reads CASFSGTRLYNEQFF. In DNA, the CDR3 is TGTGCCAGCTTCTCCGGGACGAGGCTATACAATGAGCAGTTCTTC.

The chain combines TRBV19 with TRBJ2-7, with D perhaps being TRBD1 or TRBD2 (5 bases each). Germline V gene sequence: CDR1 LNHDA, CDR2 SQIVND (reference sequence). The CDR3 has 14 amino acids. The V end lost 6 bases, the J end lost 1 base, and 13 bases lay between the germline ends. In nucleotides, the CDR3 is TGTGCCAGTAGCCGGTCAGGGAGTTCCTACGAGCAGTACTTC. Its protein product is CASSRSGSSYEQYF.

This chain connects TRBV2 to TRBJ2-7, with D unclear. Trimming removed 7 bases at V and 0 bases at J, with 13 bases between. The CDR3 is 14 amino acids. Germline V gene lookup returns CDR1 SNHLY and CDR2 FYNNEI. In DNA form, the CDR3 reads TGTGCCAGCAAGCGCCTCCAGAGCTCCTACGAGCAGTACTTC. Translating it yields CASKRLQSSYEQYF.

The CDR3 reads CATRQGGENEKLFF. The CDR3 DNA reads TGTGCCACCAGACAGGGAGGAGAAAATGAAAAACTGTTTTTT. This chain connects TRBV15 to TRBJ1-4; D may be TRBD1 (6 bases). The CDR3 runs 14 residues. Germline CDR1 is LNHNV and CDR2 is YYDKDF (reference sequence). V dropped 6 bases and J dropped 5 bases, with 13 bases sitting between them.

In this sample, this clone turned up a few times. This rearrangement joins TRBV10-3 to TRBJ1-2; D possibly corresponds to TRBD1 (5 bases). CDR1 ENHRY and CDR2 SYGVKD come from the germline V gene. The V gene lost 4 bases and the J gene lost 8 bases, with 11 bases spanning the gap. This CDR3 has 12 residues. The CDR3 sequence is CAISGQDKGYTF. Here the CDR3 DNA reads TGTGCCATCAGTGGGCAGGACAAAGGCTACACCTTC.

This chain joins TRBV15 and TRBJ2-3; a weak D match, TRBD2 (7 bases). Trimming shortened V by 5 bases and J by 15 bases, and 24 bases separated the two germline ends. Looked up from germline, CDR1 is LNHNV and CDR2 is YYDKDF (reference sequence). The CDR3 spans 14 residues. In nucleotides, the CDR3 is TGTGCCACCAGCCCGGGGGGCCCTAGAAGTGTGTCATATTTT. Translated, it gives CATSPGGPRSVSYF. Using reference TRBV15 and TRBJ2-3 for the parts outside the CDR3, the full variable domain is DAMVIQNPRYQVTQFGKPVTLSCSQTLNHNVMYWYQQKSSQAPKLLFHYYDKDFNNEADTPDNFQSRRPNTSFCFLDIRSPGLGDTAMYLCATSPGGPRSVSYFGPGTRLTVL.

As DNA, the CDR3 is TGTGCCTGGAGTCACAGGCAGAGCTCCTACAATGAGCAGTTCTTC. Translated: CAWSHRQSSYNEQFF. The gene calls are TRBV30 and TRBJ2-1, with D possibly being TRBD1 (5 bases). Germline V CDR1 and CDR2: GTSNPN, SVGIG (reference sequence). Between the trimmed V and J ends, which lost 2 bases and 0 bases, there was a span of 11 bases. CDR3 length equals 15 residues.

This chain joins TRBV2 and TRBJ1-3; no clear D. CDR1 and CDR2 from the germline V gene are SNHLY and FYNNEI. Trimming shortened V by 3 bases and J by 2 bases, and 8 bases separated the two germline ends. CDR3 length equals 14 residues. The CDR3 region has the DNA TGTGCCAGCAGTGACTCCGGACCTGGAAACACCATATATTTT. This translates into CASSDSGPGNTIYF.

The V call is TRBV5-4, the J call TRBJ2-2; the D is unclear. Trimming took 0 bases from V and 2 from J, leaving 5 bases between them. Germline V CDR1 and CDR2: SGHNT, YYREEE (reference sequence). This CDR3 is 14 amino acids long. The CDR3 here is CASSLVTNTGELFF. The CDR3 coding sequence is TGTGCCAGCAGCTTGGTGACTAACACCGGGGAGCTGTTTTTT.

The chain joins TRBV29-1 to TRBJ1-1, with D perhaps TRBD1 (6 bases). The germline V and J ends were trimmed by 1 base and 1 base, with 7 bases remaining between them. This CDR3 spans 13 amino acids. The germline V gene has CDR1 SQVTM and CDR2 ANQGSEA. CDR3 sequence (DNA): TGCAGCGTTGAAGTAGGGGGGAACACTGAAGCTTTCTTT. Protein sequence: CSVEVGGNTEAFF.

CDR3 DNA: TGTGCCAGCAGCGTGCCGGGACAGAGGGAAGAGACCCAGTACTTC. Amino acids: CASSVPGQREETQYF. V is TRBV5-4 and J is TRBJ2-5; 7 positions agree with TRBD1. The CDR3 has 15 amino acids. The V and J ends lost 4 bases and 3 bases, in that order; junction bases with no gene match: 9. Looked up from germline, CDR1 is SGHNT and CDR2 is YYREEE (reference sequence).

The chain couples TRBV6-5 to TRBJ2-2; D is uncertain. CDR1 MNHEY and CDR2 SVGAGI come from the germline V gene. The V end was cut by 6 bases, the J end by 11 bases, with 13 bases between. This CDR3 is 12 amino acids long. Here the CDR3 reads CASRRGARELFF. CDR3 coding DNA: TGTGCCAGCAGACGAGGCGCCCGCGAGCTGTTTTTT.

The chain joins TRBV19 to TRBJ1-1; no firm D call. V was pared by 5 bases and J by 9 bases, with 13 bases between. The CDR3 extends over 12 amino acids. Germline V gene sequence: CDR1 LNHDA, CDR2 SQIVND (reference sequence). The CDR3 protein is CASSGRTEQAFF. The CDR3 DNA reads as TGTGCCAGTAGTGGAAGGACGGAACAAGCTTTCTTT.

This clone appeared a few times. The CDR3 DNA reads as TGTGCCACCAGCGATTACTTTAGCGGGACGAGCTCCTACAATGAGCAGTTCTTC. Encoded protein: CATSDYFSGTSSYNEQFF. The genes are TRBV15 and TRBJ2-1; TRBD2 aligns across 8 bases. In germline, CDR1 is LNHNV, CDR2 YYDKDF (reference sequence). The CDR3 consists of 18 residues. The V segment lost 5 bases and the J segment 0 bases; nucleotides outside the gene matches: 12.

The rearrangement uses TRBV25-1 and TRBJ2-5, with D perhaps TRBD1 (5 bases). This CDR3 has 11 amino acids. With 8 bases removed from V and 9 bases from J, the gap between germline ends came to 13 bases. In germline, CDR1 is MGHDK, CDR2 SYGVNS. CDR3 sequence (DNA): TGTGCCAGCGCGATCCAGGGTCCCCAGTACTTC. Translating gives CASAIQGPQYF.

The rearrangement joins TRBV2 to TRBJ2-1; no definite D call. The CDR3 has 13 amino acids. Germline CDR1 reads SNHLY; CDR2 reads FYNNEI. V lost 6 bases and J 4 bases, leaving 10 bases between the germline ends. CDR3 sequence reads: CASRTEDYNEQFF. In DNA, the CDR3 is TGTGCCAGCAGAACGGAAGATTACAATGAGCAGTTCTTC.

This chain uses TRBV7-9 with TRBJ1-2; D remains ambiguous. The CDR3 consists of 11 residues. The V gene lost 5 bases and the J gene lost 8 bases, with 9 bases spanning the gap. In germline, CDR1 is SEHNR, CDR2 FQNEAQ (reference sequence). The CDR3: CASSLNIGYTF. CDR3 DNA sequence: TGTGCCAGCAGCCTTAACATAGGCTACACCTTC.

This clone was picked up one time. The chain joins TRBV5-1 to TRBJ2-3; 8 nucleotides match TRBD2. CDR3 length equals 18 residues. Germline loops: CDR1 SGHRS, CDR2 YFSETQ. The junction had 12 bases not matched to a gene; V was cut back by 2 bases and J by 1 base. The CDR3 nucleotides read TGCGCCAGCAGCTTTGTCTTCGGGAGGGGTGATGGCACAGATACGCAGTATTTT. This translates into CASSFVFGRGDGTDTQYF.

This sequence joins TRBV6-1 and TRBJ2-5; TRBD1 matches at 7 bases. The ends lost 0 bases at V and 10 bases at J; junction bases unmatched: 14. CDR3 length: 16 residues. Germline V gene lookup returns CDR1 MNHNS and CDR2 SASEGT. This chain's CDR3 is CASSEALFAGGSVQYF. Here the CDR3 DNA reads TGTGCCAGCAGTGAAGCGCTTTTTGCAGGGGGAAGTGTCCAGTACTTC.

The J gene is TRBJ2-7, the V gene TRBV27; the D gene is possibly TRBD1 (6 bases). CDR1 is MNHEY, CDR2 SMNVEV, per germline (reference sequence). V lost 3 bases and J lost 6, with 12 bases in between. This CDR3 region has 13 residues. The CDR3 loop is CASSFGRGFEQYF. CDR3 coding DNA: TGTGCCAGCAGTTTTGGTAGGGGGTTCGAGCAGTACTTC.

Note on this clone: Relative to the germline gene, one junction end is altered; a read error may explain this. The gene calls are TRBV25-1 and TRBJ1-4; D is unresolved. The CDR3 has 14 residues. Germline V gene data show CDR1 as MGHDK and CDR2 as SYGVNS. For the CDR3, the DNA is TGTGCCAGCAGTGATACAGTGGCTGCGAGAAAAACTGTTTTT. It translates to CASSDTVAARKTVF.

This chain connects TRBV29-1 to TRBJ1-2, with a possible D match to TRBD1 (5 bases). Trimming removed 4 bases at V and 2 bases at J, with 8 bases between. This CDR3 comprises 12 residues. Germline V CDR1 and CDR2: SQVTM, ANQGSEA. CDR3 nucleotide sequence: TGCAGCGTTGTGGGGGGAAACTATGGCTACACCTTC. Translated: CSVVGGNYGYTF.

Only one count was recorded for this clone. J is TRBJ1-2 and V is TRBV6-1; the match to TRBD1 covers 10 bases. J gave up 7 bases and V 4 bases, and 9 bases lay outside the gene matches. CDR3 length: 15 amino acids. CDR1 is MNHNS and CDR2 is SASEGT in the germline V gene. CDR3 sequence: CASSAGQGIISGYTF. The CDR3 coding sequence is TGTGCCAGCAGTGCGGGACAGGGGATTATCTCTGGCTACACCTTC.